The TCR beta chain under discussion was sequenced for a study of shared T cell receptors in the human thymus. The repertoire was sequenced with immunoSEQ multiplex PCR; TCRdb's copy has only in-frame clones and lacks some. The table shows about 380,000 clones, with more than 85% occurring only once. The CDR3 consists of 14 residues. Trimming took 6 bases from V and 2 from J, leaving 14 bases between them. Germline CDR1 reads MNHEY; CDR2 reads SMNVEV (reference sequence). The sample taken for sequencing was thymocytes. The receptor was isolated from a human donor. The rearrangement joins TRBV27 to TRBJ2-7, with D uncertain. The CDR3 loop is CASRPPGPPYEQYF. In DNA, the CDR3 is TGTGCCAGCAGGCCTCCAGGACCCCCCTACGAGCAGTACTTC.